The T cell receptor beta chain under discussion was sequenced for a study of T cells in Graves' hyperthyroidism and ophthalmopathy. This clonotype was counted ten times or more. With 4 bases removed from V and 2 bases from J, the gap between germline ends came to 9 bases. From germline, CDR1 is LNHDA and CDR2 SQIVND (reference sequence). The CDR3 is made up of 14 amino acids. RNA transcripts gave rise to amplified TCR beta CDR3 regions. First-round RT-PCR targeting the TCR CDR3 was performed with the HTBI primer set. TCRdb reprocessed the multiplex PCR reads with MiXCR, giving one entry per CDR3 protein. The data hold about 520,000 distinct CDR3 sequences, with approximately 25% observed a single time.

The sequence derives from a young woman with Graves' ophthalmopathy. The sample consisted of blood. The chain recombines TRBV19 with TRBJ1-5; no clear D gene. CDR3 coding DNA: TGTGCCAGTAGTACCGGTCGGGGCAATCAGCCCCAGCATTTT. Translation: CASSTGRGNQPQHF. The whole variable domain, remainder taken from reference TRBV19 and TRBJ1-5, is DGGITQSPKYLFRKEGQNVTLSCEQNLNHDAMYWYRQDPGQGLRLIYYSQIVNDFQKGDIAEGYSVSREKKESFPLTVTSAQKNPTAFYLCASSTGRGNQPQHFGDGTRLSIL.